These T cell receptor beta chains were read from a single sample in a study of blood T cell repertoires in COVID-19. Profiled with immunoSEQ multiplex PCR; TCRdb holds only in-frame clones, not every one. Among a few hundred thousand clones, roughly 90% were seen once, and the ten largest hold roughly 2.2%. The sequencing sample was made of peripheral blood. Receptor source: a woman aged 55-75 years with COVID-19, enrolled during active disease. The CDR3 runs from the conserved cysteine through the conserved F or W. Fields, in order: CDR3 protein, D gene, J gene, V gene. A D gene is named only where the DNA matches it firmly.

CDR3: CASSLGRGSTEAFF
D: NA
J: TRBJ1-1
V: TRBV13

CDR3: CASSPWTGGEGLYTDTQYF
D: NA
J: TRBJ2-3
V: TRBV27

CDR3: CAGGDTWGYGYTF
D: NA
J: TRBJ1-2
V: TRBV7-2

CDR3: CASSRGDRVATEAFF
D: TRBD1
J: TRBJ1-1
V: TRBV4-3

CDR3: CASSPGGQGGYGYTF
D: TRBD1
J: TRBJ1-2
V: TRBV4-1

CDR3: CSVSNSGANVLTF
D: NA
J: TRBJ2-6
V: TRBV29-1

CDR3: CASSLTGRLSGANVLTF
D: NA
J: TRBJ2-6
V: TRBV7-6

CDR3: CASSLVGGPDTQYF
D: NA
J: TRBJ2-3
V: TRBV5-1

CDR3: CASSHPAGGYNEQFF
D: TRBD1
J: TRBJ2-1
V: TRBV27

CDR3: CASMGAGGQRTQYF
D: TRBD2
J: TRBJ2-3
V: TRBV19